The rows below give T cell receptor beta chains drawn from one sample of a study of T cells after yellow fever vaccination. Via MiXCR, TCRdb re-called the 5' RACE reads, giving one row per CDR3 protein. The sample comprises about 180,000 distinct CDR3 sequences, 6.2% of which are singletons, and less than 3.5% rests with the top ten. Specimen: CD4+ T cells sorted from PBMCs, collected on the day of the first yellow fever vaccination. Source of these receptors: a man younger than 30 who received the YFV17D yellow fever vaccine. Both conserved end residues are part of each CDR3. A D gene is named only where the DNA matches it firmly. A clone size is listed for some rows: how often the clone was seen (once, few, many), or a class if it is expanded.

D gene	V gene	clone size	J gene	CDR3 DNA	CDR3 protein
.	TRBV4-3	.	TRBJ2-5	TGCGCCAGCAGCCAAGAAGCTCATGGGGGGGAGACCCAGTACTTC	CASSQEAHGGETQYF
TRBD1	TRBV19	.	TRBJ2-3	TGTGCCAGTAGTATCGCCAGGGGGCTTAGAGATACGCAGTATTTT	CASSIARGLRDTQYF
.	TRBV20-1	few	TRBJ1-1	TGCAGTGCTAGTGAGGGGAGCACTGAAGCTTTCTTT	CSASEGSTEAFF
.	TRBV5-5	.	TRBJ1-5	TGTGCCAGCAGCTTCGAGGGGCTGAGCAATCAGCCCCAGCATTTT	CASSFEGLSNQPQHF
.	TRBV12-3/TRBV12-4	many	TRBJ2-2	TGTGCCAGCAGTTTAGCGCGAGGGGCAGCGGGCGGGGAGCTGTTTTTT	CASSLARGAAGGELFF
.	TRBV20-1	.	TRBJ2-5	TGCAGTGCTGGGTTCCAAGAGACCCAGTACTTC	CSAGFQETQYF
TRBD2	TRBV20-1	.	TRBJ2-1	TGCAGTGCTAGACCCTTGGGGGGGGGTCCCAACAATGAGCAGTTCTTC	CSARPLGGGPNNEQFF
.	TRBV6-5	many	TRBJ2-6	TGTGCCAGCAGTTTCACCCCCCAGGGTTCTGGGGCCAACGTCCTGACTTTC	CASSFTPQGSGANVLTF
.	TRBV9	many	TRBJ2-2	TGTGCCAGCAGCGTAAAAGGCAGGGCGGACGGGGAGCTGTTTTTT	CASSVKGRADGELFF
.	TRBV6-2/TRBV6-3	many	TRBJ2-6	TGTGCCAGCAGTTGGTCTGGGGCCAACGTCCTGACTTTC	CASSWSGANVLTF
.	TRBV19	many	TRBJ2-2	TGTGCCAGTAGTGCACTAGGGAGCACCGGGGAGCTGTTTTTT	CASSALGSTGELFF
.	TRBV11-2	.	TRBJ2-3	TGTGCCAGCAGACCCCAAAGGGGGGGGGCCACAGATACGCAGTATTTT	CASRPQRGGATDTQYF
.	TRBV4-1	many	TRBJ2-5	TGCGCCAGCAGCCAAGGAGCCTTAGAGACCCAGTACTTC	CASSQGALETQYF
.	TRBV5-5	.	TRBJ2-2	TGTGCCAGCAGCTGGCCGACCCCTACCGGGGAGCTGTTTTTT	CASSWPTPTGELFF
.	TRBV7-2	few	TRBJ1-2	TGTGCCAGCAGCTCCGGCAGGGCGGCGGGGGGCTACACCTTC	CASSSGRAAGGYTF
.	TRBV2	.	TRBJ2-1	TGTGCCAGCAGTTCCCAGGCCTATGAGCAGTTCTTC	CASSSQAYEQFF
.	TRBV24-1	few	TRBJ2-2	TGTGCCACCAGTGATTTGACGGCCCGGGACACCGGGGAGCTGTTTTTT	CATSDLTARDTGELFF
.	TRBV5-1	many	TRBJ1-1	TGCGCCAGCAGCAAGGACAGACACACTGAAGCTTTCTTT	CASSKDRHTEAFF
.	TRBV4-3	.	TRBJ1-1	TGCGCCAGCAGCCAAGATTGGGGGGGTGAAGCTTTCTTT	CASSQDWGGEAFF
.	TRBV19	few	TRBJ1-5	TGTGCCAGTAGTATTGGAGGAAGGGCCCAGCATTTT	CASSIGGRAQHF
TRBD1	TRBV10-3	.	TRBJ2-5	TGTGCCATCAGGGACAGGGGAGAGACCCAGTACTTC	CAIRDRGETQYF
TRBD1	TRBV5-1	few	TRBJ2-2	TGCGCCAGCAGCTGGGGACAGGGGGCCGGGGAGCTGTTTTTT	CASSWGQGAGELFF
TRBD1	TRBV7-6	few	TRBJ2-1	TGTGCCAGCAGCTACGACAGGGGGCCCTACAATGAGCAGTTCTTC	CASSYDRGPYNEQFF
.	TRBV12-3/TRBV12-4	many	TRBJ1-6	TGTGCCAGCAGCACAGGGCAGTTTTCACCCCTCCACTTT	CASSTGQFSPLHF
.	TRBV27	many	TRBJ2-2	TGTGCCAGCAGTTTTACGGGACACCCCGGCGGGGAGCTGTTTTTT	CASSFTGHPGGELFF
TRBD2	TRBV7-2	.	TRBJ2-2	TGTGCCAGCAGCTTATACGGGGGGGCCGGCGGGGAGCTGTTTTTT	CASSLYGGAGGELFF
.	TRBV20-1	.	TRBJ2-5	TGCAGTGCTAGTGGGGGAAGCGAGACCCAGTACTTC	CSASGGSETQYF
.	TRBV5-1	many	TRBJ2-2	TGCGCCAGCAGCTTGGATCCTGGCGGGGAGCTGTTTTTT	CASSLDPGGELFF
.	TRBV30	many	TRBJ2-3	TGTGCCTGGACCACGGGCGACACAGATACGCAGTATTTT	CAWTTGDTDTQYF
TRBD1	TRBV20-1	.	TRBJ2-5	TGCAGTGCTCCGGGACAGGTCCAAGAGACCCAGTACTTC	CSAPGQVQETQYF
TRBD2	TRBV9	.	TRBJ2-3	TGTGCCAGCAGCCCACTAGCGTCTAGCACAGATACGCAGTATTTT	CASSPLASSTDTQYF
.	TRBV12-3/TRBV12-4	many	TRBJ1-2	TGTGCCAGCAGTTTAAGGTCGGGGGGATATCGGTATGGCTACACCTTC	CASSLRSGGYRYGYTF
TRBD1	TRBV7-2	few	TRBJ2-5	TGTGCCAGCAGCCCTCGGACTGACAGGGGGACCCAGTACTTC	CASSPRTDRGTQYF
TRBD2	TRBV7-2	.	TRBJ2-3	TGTGCCAGCAGCTTTTCAGCGGGGGGGCTAACAGATACGCAGTATTTT	CASSFSAGGLTDTQYF
TRBD1	TRBV24-1	many	TRBJ2-3	TGTGCCACCAGTGACCCGGGACAGGGCACAGATACGCAGTATTTT	CATSDPGQGTDTQYF
TRBD2	TRBV10-3	many	TRBJ2-2	TGTGCCACTGGTCGGGGGGGAACCGGGGAGCTGTTTTTT	CATGRGGTGELFF
.	TRBV30	.	TRBJ2-7	TGTGCCTGGCAGCCCGGGCAGGGCATCGTTTACGAGCAGTACTTC	CAWQPGQGIVYEQYF
TRBD1	TRBV6-5	many	TRBJ2-2	TGTGCCAGCAGCTGGACAGGGCCAGGGACCGGGGAGCTGTTTTTT	CASSWTGPGTGELFF
TRBD2	TRBV5-7	many	TRBJ2-7	TGTGCCAGCAGCCTCACGCAGGGACCCACGGGGGGAGAGCAGTACTTC	CASSLTQGPTGGEQYF
.	TRBV7-9	.	TRBJ2-3	TGTGCCAGCAGAAGTTCAGATACGCAGTATTTT	CASRSSDTQYF